What follows describes a single T cell receptor beta chain. This specimen belongs to a study of blood T cell repertoires in COVID-19. Methods used by the authors: The authors estimated nucleated cell counts from reference gene primer amplification. The assay was immunoSEQ multiplex PCR, and TCRdb's table has in-frame clones only and misses some. The V and J calls and the clone size are those of that table, but D and trimming were determined from the DNA. The table includes tens of thousands of clones, 80% to 90% detected once. Germline lookup yields CDR1 SGHKS and CDR2 YYEKEE (reference sequence). V dropped 5 bases and J dropped 9; count of bases not matched to a gene: 8. The CDR3 runs to 13 residues.

The chain links TRBV5-5 to TRBJ2-7; 10 bases line up with TRBD1. Source material: peripheral blood. This TCR was sampled from a man aged 60 to 75 with acute or convalescent COVID-19. CDR3 residues: CASRLWTGGGQYF. In nucleotides, the CDR3 is TGTGCCAGCAGGCTATGGACAGGGGGAGGGCAGTACTTC. Drawing the rest from reference TRBV5-5 and TRBJ2-7, the complete variable domain is DAGVTQSPTHLIKTRGQQVTLRCSPISGHKSVSWYQQVLGQGPQFIFQYYEKEERGRGNFPDRFSARQFPNYSSELNVNALLLGDSALYLCASRLWTGGGQYFGPGTRLTVT.